The clone carrying this T cell receptor (beta chain) was counted only a few times. Each CDR3 protein gets one entry after TCRdb re-called the 5' RACE reads with MiXCR. The data hold roughly 140,000 distinct CDR3 sequences, with 11% to 15% observed a single time. The sample belongs to a study of T-cell memory formation after mild COVID-19. CDR1 and CDR2 from the germline V gene are SQVTM and ANQGSEA. Trimming pared 7 bases from V and 4 bases from J, leaving 22 bases between. The CDR3 covers 15 residues. The TCR originated in an adult woman who had mild COVID-19 (a few samples of this study predate the infection). Cell type and time point are not known. The chain couples TRBV29-1 to TRBJ1-1; the D gene is possibly TRBD1 (6 bases). Sequenced material: PBMCs or a T cell subset sorted from them (not recorded which). The DNA of the CDR3 is TGCAGCGCAACGTCTCGGGGGGGCTGGGGCACTGAAGCTTTCTTT. Translating gives CSATSRGGWGTEAFF.